The 8 T cell receptor beta chains below were found in one sample sequenced in a study of T cell changes during pregnancy in multiple sclerosis. Assay used: immunoSEQ multiplex PCR; TCRdb lists only in-frame clones, some missing. The top ten clones hold 0.46% of a sample with tens of thousands of clones, about 89% of them seen once. Sequencing was performed on CD4+ T cells from peripheral blood mononuclear cells, taken in the third trimester of pregnancy. The receptors come from a female donor in good health, enrolled as a control in a pregnancy study.

This chain connects TRBV2 to TRBJ1-2, with TRBD1 identical over 7 bases. Germline V gene data show CDR1 as SNHLY and CDR2 as FYNNEI. The junction had 2 bases not matched to a gene; V was cut back by 0 bases and J by 1 base. The CDR3 has 15 amino acids. The CDR3 sequence is CASSEAGQFNYGYTF. The DNA for the CDR3 is TGTGCCAGCAGTGAAGCGGGACAGTTTAACTATGGCTACACCTTC.

This chain links TRBV30 with TRBJ2-2; 9 bases agree with TRBD2. This CDR3 has 15 residues. V shed 3 bases, J shed 2 bases, and the junction held 4 bases outside the gene matches. Germline V CDR1 and CDR2: GTSNPN, SVGIG (reference sequence). Written as DNA, the CDR3 is TGTGCCTGGAGGGCGGGAGGGCGCAACACCGGGGAGCTGTTTTTT. Its protein is CAWRAGGRNTGELFF.

The chain combines TRBV7-8 with TRBJ1-2; 10 positions match TRBD1. V lost 3 bases to trimming and J lost 6 bases; unmatched junction nucleotides: 4. Germline CDR1 SGHVS, CDR2 FQNEAQ. The CDR3 has 14 amino acids. The CDR3 here is CASSFDRGQDGYTF. CDR3 nucleotide sequence: TGTGCCAGCAGCTTTGACAGGGGGCAAGATGGCTACACCTTC.

V is TRBV6-6 and J is TRBJ1-2, with 8 bases matching TRBD1. Germline V CDR1 and CDR2: MNHNY, SVGAGI (reference sequence). V trimming: 0 bases; J trimming: 8 bases; junction bases outside the gene matches: 2. This CDR3 is built from 13 residues. The CDR3 here is CASSYSSGGGYTF. The CDR3 DNA reads as TGTGCCAGCAGTTACTCGTCAGGGGGCGGCTACACCTTC.

The chain has TRBV28 and TRBJ1-2, with D perhaps matching TRBD1 (6 bases). The CDR3 is 14 amino acids. V was shortened by 7 bases and J by 2 bases, with 14 bases between the two germline ends. Germline CDR1 and CDR2: MDHEN and SYDVKM. The CDR3 reads CASTTGTPNYGYTF. Here the CDR3 DNA reads TGTGCCAGCACAACCGGGACACCAAACTATGGCTACACCTTC.

V is TRBV5-1 and J is TRBJ2-3; 13 bases are shared with TRBD2. Trimming cost V 1 base and J 2 bases; bases outside gene matches: 7. Germline V CDR1 and CDR2: SGHRS, YFSETQ. The CDR3 is 18 amino acids. CDR3 coding DNA: TGCGCCAGCAGCTTGAGAACTAGCGGGGGGGACTACACAGATACGCAGTATTTT. Translated: CASSLRTSGGDYTDTQYF.

The genes are TRBV6-5 and TRBJ1-2; 7 bases align to TRBD1. V gave up 0 bases and J gave up 7 bases; unmatched junction bases: 5. CDR3 length: 14 amino acids. The germline V gene encodes CDR1 MNHEY and CDR2 SVGAGI. The CDR3 loop is CASSYSGQAFGYTF. The CDR3 DNA follows: TGTGCCAGCAGTTACTCCGGACAGGCGTTTGGCTACACCTTC.

The chain employs TRBV6-1 and TRBJ1-2, with unresolved D. V lost 4 bases, J lost 4 bases, and 10 bases lay in between. The germline V gene has CDR1 MNHNS and CDR2 SASEGT. The CDR3 sequence is 13 residues long. DNA for the CDR3: TGTGCCAGCAGTGTCGAGGAGGTCTATGGCTACACCTTC. Protein: CASSVEEVYGYTF.